The present TCR beta chain was sequenced within a study of a mutant IDH1 vaccine in newly diagnosed glioma. On the study more broadly: First vaccine doses came 4-6 weeks after radiotherapy alone, or with temozolomide cycles. Patients previously underwent radiotherapy, temozolomide, or both, and most underwent both. Treated patients showed a male proportion of around 62%, a female proportion of roughly 38%, and a mean age of about 41 years. Study conclusions and caveats: It seemed that pseudoprogression was not linked to changes in the top peripheral T cell clonotypes.

Time point here: week 11, during vaccination. Every single dose of the vaccine, 300 ug of mutant IDH1 20-mer peptide, came with topical imiquimod. Clones were read by immunoSEQ multiplex PCR, and TCRdb kept only the in-frame ones, dropping some. Of fewer than 75,000 clones in the sample, roughly 80% are singletons; the top ten hold roughly 9.5%. This clone was seen once. Its antigen is undetermined. The TCR sequence derives from a woman aged 45-65 years with glioma. This sample comprised PBMCs, obtained from a glioma patient whose treatment included an IDH1 peptide vaccine.

CDR3 protein: CASSLRTGGETQYF. DNA for the CDR3: TGTGCCAGCAGCTTAAGGACGGGGGGAGAGACCCAGTACTTC. The chain has TRBV13 and TRBJ2-5, with TRBD2 matching over 7 bases. The CDR3 has 14 residues. The trim removed 2 bases at V and 4 bases at J, leaving 4 bases unmatched. Germline V lookup: CDR1 PRHDT, CDR2 FYEKMQ (reference sequence).